The rows below give T cell receptor beta chains drawn from one sample of a study of T-cell reconstitution after alpha-beta-depleted transplantation in children. TCRdb reprocessed the PCR reads with MiXCR, giving one entry per CDR3 protein. The data show about 300,000 distinct CDR3 sequences, over 7% seen once. This specimen was peripheral blood, taken 360 days after TCRalphabeta/CD19-depleted stem cell transplant. The receptors come from a female patient under 10 years old who had a stem cell transplant for Fanconi anemia, so the T cells may come from the graft donor. The CDR3 runs from the conserved cysteine through the conserved F or W. A D gene is named only where the DNA matches it firmly. Clone size appears in some rows only: once, few, many, or a class for an expanded clone.

clone_size: many
j_call: TRBJ2-3
v_call: TRBV2
d_call: TRBD1
cdr3_aa: CASTVRQGHLDTQYF
cdr3_nt: TGTGCCAGCACAGTGAGACAGGGGCACTTAGATACGCAGTATTTT

clone_size: many
j_call: TRBJ2-3
v_call: TRBV7-8
d_call: .
cdr3_aa: CASSLEVGDTQYF
cdr3_nt: TGTGCCAGCAGCTTAGAAGTCGGAGATACGCAGTATTTT

clone_size: many
j_call: TRBJ2-1
v_call: TRBV11-3
d_call: TRBD2
cdr3_aa: CASSPYSGGADEQFF
cdr3_nt: TGTGCCAGCAGTCCTTATAGCGGGGGGGCGGATGAGCAGTTCTTC

clone_size: .
j_call: TRBJ1-2
v_call: TRBV19
d_call: TRBD1
cdr3_aa: CASRPGGRNYGYTF
cdr3_nt: TGTGCCAGTAGACCAGGGGGCCGGAACTATGGCTACACCTTC

clone_size: many
j_call: TRBJ2-2
v_call: TRBV5-1
d_call: .
cdr3_aa: CASSLYTGTGELFF
cdr3_nt: TGCGCCAGCAGCTTATACACGGGGACCGGGGAGCTGTTTTTT

clone_size: many
j_call: TRBJ1-2
v_call: TRBV7-8
d_call: TRBD1
cdr3_aa: CASSPPGQLTKNYGYTF
cdr3_nt: TGTGCCAGCAGCCCACCGGGACAGCTAACCAAAAACTATGGCTACACCTTC

clone_size: medium-sized
j_call: TRBJ1-1
v_call: TRBV7-9
d_call: .
cdr3_aa: CASSLREQAFF
cdr3_nt: TGTGCCAGCAGCTTAAGGGAACAAGCTTTCTTT

clone_size: many
j_call: TRBJ1-5
v_call: TRBV3-1
d_call: .
cdr3_aa: CASSQGPGQPQHF
cdr3_nt: TGTGCCAGCAGCCAAGGACCCGGACAGCCCCAGCATTTT

clone_size: .
j_call: TRBJ2-1
v_call: TRBV12-5
d_call: TRBD2
cdr3_aa: CASGFQVSGGKFF
cdr3_nt: TGTGCTAGTGGTTTCCAAGTTAGCGGGGGAAAATTCTTC

clone_size: many
j_call: TRBJ2-5
v_call: TRBV12-3/TRBV12-4
d_call: TRBD2
cdr3_aa: CASSIAGLQETQYF
cdr3_nt: TGTGCCAGCAGCATAGCGGGGCTACAAGAGACCCAGTACTTC

clone_size: .
j_call: TRBJ2-1
v_call: TRBV4-2
d_call: .
cdr3_aa: CASSQDLREVGEQFF
cdr3_nt: TGTGCCAGCAGCCAAGATTTGAGGGAGGTTGGGGAGCAGTTCTTC

clone_size: many
j_call: TRBJ2-1
v_call: TRBV28
d_call: .
cdr3_aa: CASSLVGDEQFF
cdr3_nt: TGTGCCAGCAGTTTGGTAGGGGATGAGCAGTTCTTC

clone_size: few
j_call: TRBJ1-6
v_call: TRBV7-8
d_call: .
cdr3_aa: CASSFSGPDSINSPLHF
cdr3_nt: TGTGCCAGCAGCTTTTCCGGACCCGACAGTATCAATTCACCCCTCCACTTT

clone_size: many
j_call: TRBJ2-5
v_call: TRBV5-6
d_call: .
cdr3_aa: CASNVERGYQETQYF
cdr3_nt: TGTGCCAGCAACGTTGAAAGGGGGTACCAAGAGACCCAGTACTTC

clone_size: many
j_call: TRBJ2-5
v_call: TRBV12-3/TRBV12-4
d_call: .
cdr3_aa: CASNRGQEETQYF
cdr3_nt: TGTGCCAGCAACCGTGGACAAGAAGAGACCCAGTACTTC

clone_size: many
j_call: TRBJ1-3
v_call: TRBV6-1
d_call: .
cdr3_aa: CASSLTGTVSGNTIYF
cdr3_nt: TGTGCCAGCAGTCTTACAGGCACAGTCTCTGGAAACACCATATATTTT

clone_size: .
j_call: TRBJ1-5
v_call: TRBV12-3/TRBV12-4
d_call: .
cdr3_aa: CASSPIGGAGQPQHF
cdr3_nt: TGTGCCAGCAGTCCGATTGGGGGAGCGGGACAGCCCCAGCATTTT

clone_size: few
j_call: TRBJ2-2
v_call: TRBV7-3
d_call: TRBD1
cdr3_aa: CASSLTGYPGELFF
cdr3_nt: TGTGCCAGCAGCTTGACAGGGTACCCCGGGGAGCTGTTTTTT

clone_size: .
j_call: TRBJ2-5
v_call: TRBV27
d_call: .
cdr3_aa: CASSSHSIVWGGETQYF
cdr3_nt: TGTGCCAGCAGTTCTCATTCCATCGTCTGGGGTGGGGAGACCCAGTACTTC

clone_size: many
j_call: TRBJ2-5
v_call: TRBV27
d_call: .
cdr3_aa: CASSFRRGETQYF
cdr3_nt: TGTGCCAGCAGTTTTCGGCGAGGAGAGACCCAGTACTTC

clone_size: few
j_call: TRBJ1-1
v_call: TRBV5-1
d_call: .
cdr3_aa: CASSLGHPGGNTEAFF
cdr3_nt: TGCGCCAGCAGCTTGGGGCACCCCGGTGGTAACACTGAAGCTTTCTTT

clone_size: .
j_call: TRBJ1-1
v_call: TRBV18
d_call: .
cdr3_aa: CASSPKANTEAFF
cdr3_nt: TGTGCCAGCTCACCAAAGGCGAACACTGAAGCTTTCTTT

clone_size: many
j_call: TRBJ2-7
v_call: TRBV6-1
d_call: .
cdr3_aa: CASRTNSDQTYTYEQYF
cdr3_nt: TGTGCCAGCAGGACCAATTCGGACCAAACCTATACCTACGAGCAGTACTTC

clone_size: many
j_call: TRBJ2-1
v_call: TRBV15
d_call: .
cdr3_aa: CATSRRFSGASNEQFF
cdr3_nt: TGTGCCACCAGCAGGAGGTTTAGCGGCGCAAGCAATGAGCAGTTCTTC

clone_size: many
j_call: TRBJ2-2
v_call: TRBV6-1
d_call: .
cdr3_aa: CASRWGDRGNTGELFF
cdr3_nt: TGTGCCAGCAGATGGGGGGACAGAGGGAACACCGGGGAGCTGTTTTTT

clone_size: few
j_call: TRBJ1-5
v_call: TRBV6-6
d_call: .
cdr3_aa: CASSYNGNQPQHF
cdr3_nt: TGTGCCAGCAGTTACAACGGGAATCAGCCCCAGCATTTT

clone_size: few
j_call: TRBJ2-1
v_call: TRBV7-6
d_call: TRBD2
cdr3_aa: CASSPSSGGSYNEQFF
cdr3_nt: TGTGCCAGCAGCCCCTCGTCGGGAGGGTCCTACAATGAGCAGTTCTTC

clone_size: .
j_call: TRBJ1-2
v_call: TRBV9
d_call: .
cdr3_aa: CASSVEAEFYGYTF
cdr3_nt: TGTGCCAGCAGCGTAGAGGCGGAATTCTATGGCTACACCTTC

clone_size: many
j_call: TRBJ1-3
v_call: TRBV3-1
d_call: .
cdr3_aa: CASSQVSSGNTIYF
cdr3_nt: TGTGCCAGCAGCCAGGTCTCCTCTGGAAACACCATATATTTT

clone_size: many
j_call: TRBJ2-5
v_call: TRBV7-9
d_call: TRBD1
cdr3_aa: CASGTGGIETQYF
cdr3_nt: TGTGCCAGCGGGACAGGGGGTATCGAGACCCAGTACTTC

clone_size: few
j_call: TRBJ2-5
v_call: TRBV7-9
d_call: TRBD1
cdr3_aa: CASSLGQAGETQYF
cdr3_nt: TGTGCCAGCAGCCTCGGACAGGCCGGGGAGACCCAGTACTTC

clone_size: .
j_call: TRBJ2-7
v_call: TRBV28
d_call: .
cdr3_aa: CASSSLSSYEQYF
cdr3_nt: TGTGCCAGCAGTTCATTGAGCTCCTACGAGCAGTACTTC

clone_size: .
j_call: TRBJ2-1
v_call: TRBV5-1
d_call: TRBD2
cdr3_aa: CASSGGLAENNEQFF
cdr3_nt: TGCGCCAGCAGCGGGGGACTAGCGGAGAACAATGAGCAGTTCTTC

clone_size: many
j_call: TRBJ2-5
v_call: TRBV10-3
d_call: .
cdr3_aa: CAIKAGVQETQYF
cdr3_nt: TGTGCCATCAAGGCAGGCGTTCAAGAGACCCAGTACTTC

clone_size: many
j_call: TRBJ2-3
v_call: TRBV9
d_call: TRBD2
cdr3_aa: CASSSGLAGGTDTQYF
cdr3_nt: TGTGCCAGCAGCTCCGGACTAGCGGGAGGGACAGATACGCAGTATTTT

clone_size: few
j_call: TRBJ2-2
v_call: TRBV20-1
d_call: TRBD2
cdr3_aa: CSARDQRGSLRELFF
cdr3_nt: TGCAGTGCTAGAGACCAGCGGGGGAGCCTCAGGGAGCTGTTTTTT

clone_size: many
j_call: TRBJ1-1
v_call: TRBV4-3
d_call: .
cdr3_aa: CASSQGGWDTEAFF
cdr3_nt: TGCGCCAGCAGCCAAGGGGGGTGGGACACTGAAGCTTTCTTT

clone_size: many
j_call: TRBJ1-1
v_call: TRBV29-1
d_call: .
cdr3_aa: CSVSSGTNTEAFF
cdr3_nt: TGCAGCGTTTCATCGGGAACAAATACTGAAGCTTTCTTT

clone_size: many
j_call: TRBJ2-7
v_call: TRBV20-1
d_call: .
cdr3_aa: CSASEAGVAYEQYF
cdr3_nt: TGCAGTGCTAGTGAGGCAGGGGTGGCCTACGAGCAGTACTTC